Below, 17 T cell receptor beta chains from the same sample are listed, as sequenced in a study of early T cells in non-severe SARS-CoV-2 infection. TCRdb re-called the 5' RACE reads with MiXCR, one entry per CDR3 protein. The sample has about 83,000 distinct CDR3 sequences; approximately 13% are singletons. Sequencing was done on a sample of whole blood. These receptors were collected from an adult who was a healthcare worker with PCR-confirmed SARS-CoV-2 infection or an uninfected control (not recorded which).

This clonotype was seen at least ten times. This chain joins TRBV20-1 and TRBJ2-7; the match to TRBD2 covers 12 bases. Germline assignment: CDR1 DFQATT and CDR2 SNEGSKA (reference sequence). This CDR3 comprises 14 residues. V dropped 3 bases and J dropped 4; count of bases not matched to a gene: 4. The CDR3, as DNA: TGCAGTGCTAGTCGACTAGCGGGGGAGTACGAGCAGTACTTC. Translation: CSASRLAGEYEQYF.

The CDR3 sequence: CASSQYGGDPTDTQYF. As DNA, the CDR3 is TGCGCCAGCAGCCAATATGGGGGGGACCCCACAGATACGCAGTATTTT. The chain recombines TRBV5-1 with TRBJ2-3, with 7 positions matching TRBD2. CDR3 size: 16 residues. Germline lookup yields CDR1 SGHRS and CDR2 YFSETQ. V lost 4 bases, J lost 2 bases, and 10 bases stayed unmatched.

This clonotype occurred a few times. The rearrangement joins TRBV29-1 to TRBJ1-4, with 8 positions matching TRBD1. The CDR3 spans 13 residues. The germline CDR1 and CDR2 sequences are SQVTM and ANQGSEA. Losses at the gene ends were 7 bases for V and 7 bases for J; bases not matched to a gene: 8. As DNA, the CDR3 is TGCAGCGCCACCGGGACAGGTGGTGAAAAACTGTTTTTT. This encodes CSATGTGGEKLFF. The full variable domain, rest sourced from reference TRBV29-1 and TRBJ1-4, is SAVISQKPSRDICQRGTSLTIQCQVDSQVTMMFWYRQQPGQSLTLIATANQGSEATYESGFVIDKFPISRPNLTFSTLTVSNMSPEDSSIYLCSATGTGGEKLFFGSGTQLSVL.

The CDR3 DNA is TGCAGTGCTACCCCGAGGGGTTGGGGTGAGACCCAGTACTTC. Amino acids: CSATPRGWGETQYF. This chain uses TRBV20-1 with TRBJ2-5, with D possibly called TRBD1 or TRBD2 (5 bases each). Trimming cost V 4 bases and J 5 bases, with 17 bases left between them. Germline CDR1 reads DFQATT; CDR2 reads SNEGSKA (reference sequence). This CDR3 contains 14 residues.

A few counts support this clonotype. The chain recombines TRBV5-1 with TRBJ2-7; the D gene could be TRBD1 or TRBD2 (5 bases each). Germline loops: CDR1 SGHRS, CDR2 YFSETQ. CDR3 length equals 14 residues. Deletions cut 4 bases from V and 2 bases from J, with 13 bases between. CDR3 sequence (DNA): TGCGCCAGCAGCCCGGCGAGGGGTCCCTACGAGCAGTACTTC. Translated: CASSPARGPYEQYF. Supplemented by reference TRBV5-1 and TRBJ2-7, the full variable domain reads KAGVTQTPRYLIKTRGQQVTLSCSPISGHRSVSWYQQTPGQGLQFLFEYFSETQRNKGNFPGRFSGRQFSNSRSEMNVSTLELGDSALYLCASSPARGPYEQYFGPGTRLTVT.

The chain couples TRBV5-6 to TRBJ2-3, with D hard to call. This CDR3 is built from 15 residues. Germline-derived CDR1 and CDR2 are SGHDT and YYEEEE. Trimming took 2 bases from V and 2 from J, leaving 12 bases between them. In nucleotides, the CDR3 is TGTGCCAGCAGCTTTGGCCCCACGGCCACAGATACGCAGTATTTT. Translated: CASSFGPTATDTQYF.

This clonotype was seen ten or more times. The chain combines TRBV27 with TRBJ1-2, with D uncertain. Trimming stripped 6 bases from V and 5 bases from J, with 13 bases between. Germline V CDR1 and CDR2: MNHEY, SMNVEV (reference sequence). CDR3 length equals 13 residues. CDR3 amino acids: CASRPSALYGYTF. CDR3 in DNA: TGTGCCAGCAGGCCGTCGGCCCTGTATGGCTACACCTTC.

The rearrangement joins TRBV5-5 to TRBJ2-1; TRBD2 matches at 10 bases. With V trimmed by 4 bases and J by 3 bases, 4 bases remained unmatched. CDR3 length: 15 amino acids. In germline, CDR1 is SGHKS, CDR2 YYEKEE (reference sequence). The CDR3 region has the DNA TGTGCCAGCAGCGTGTCTAGCGGGAGCTACAATGAGCAGTTCTTC. It encodes CASSVSSGSYNEQFF.

This clonotype was seen many times. The V call is TRBV7-9, the J call TRBJ2-3; D possibly corresponds to TRBD1 (7 bases). V lost 4 bases, J lost 2 bases, and 13 bases lay in between. Germline V CDR1 and CDR2: SEHNR, FQNEAQ (reference sequence). The CDR3 has 15 amino acids. The CDR3 DNA reads as TGTGCCAGCAGCTCGGACAGGAGGGCCACAGATACGCAGTATTTT. This codes for CASSSDRRATDTQYF.

The chain employs TRBV20-1 and TRBJ2-7; possible D gene TRBD2, 6 bases. The V end was cut by 3 bases, the J end by 2 bases, with 14 bases between. This CDR3 is built from 14 residues. CDR1 and CDR2 (germline): DFQATT, SNEGSKA (reference sequence). The CDR3 region has the DNA TGCAGTGCTAGGGATAGGGGACTGGCCTACGAGCAGTACTTC. Encoded protein: CSARDRGLAYEQYF.

This clonotype has only a few counts. The chain uses TRBV6-6 and TRBJ1-1; no clear D gene. Germline-derived CDR1 and CDR2 are MNHNY and SVGAGI (reference sequence). The CDR3 is 14 amino acids. Trimming removed 6 bases from V and 2 bases from J, with 13 bases in between. The CDR3 reads CASSLQDGNTEAFF. The CDR3 DNA follows: TGTGCCAGCAGCCTCCAGGATGGAAACACTGAAGCTTTCTTT.

V usage is TRBV4-1 and J usage is TRBJ2-3; D possibly matches TRBD1 or TRBD2 (5 bases each). CDR1 MGHRA and CDR2 YSYEKL come from the germline V gene. Trimming shortened V by 8 bases and J by 2 bases, and 17 bases separated the two germline ends. The length of the CDR3 is 15 residues. The DNA for the CDR3 is TGCGCCAGCGCAGGGCCGGGGACCCACACAGATACGCAGTATTTT. It yields the protein CASAGPGTHTDTQYF.

This clonotype was detected only a few times. The rearrangement links TRBV3-1 to TRBJ1-6; 11 positions agree with TRBD1. The V gene's germline CDR1 is LGHDT and CDR2 YNNKEL (reference sequence). With V trimmed by 3 bases and J by 13 bases, 8 bases remained unmatched. The CDR3 is 15 amino acids. The CDR3: CASSQMDRGHMPLHF. Here the CDR3 DNA reads TGTGCCAGCAGCCAGATGGACAGGGGGCATATGCCCCTCCACTTT.

V usage is TRBV29-1 and J usage is TRBJ1-2; TRBD1 agrees at 7 bases. Germline CDR1 SQVTM, CDR2 ANQGSEA. V lost 5 bases, J lost 4 bases, and 10 bases stayed unmatched. The CDR3 has 14 amino acids. This chain's CDR3 is CSVQETGRSYGYTF. Written as DNA, the CDR3 is TGCAGCGTTCAGGAGACAGGGAGATCCTATGGCTACACCTTC.

This clonotype was counted many times. This rearrangement joins TRBV29-1 to TRBJ2-7; D call uncertain. The CDR3 totals 11 residues. Trimming removed 2 bases at V and 4 bases at J, with 6 bases between. The germline gives CDR1 SQVTM, CDR2 ANQGSEA. CDR3 DNA sequence: TGCAGCGTTGAAATAAGTTACGAGCAGTACTTC. Encoded protein: CSVEISYEQYF.

The gene calls are TRBV20-1 and TRBJ1-5, with TRBD1 as a possible D gene (5 bases). The CDR3 totals 14 residues. CDR1 is DFQATT and CDR2 is SNEGSKA in the germline V gene (reference sequence). Between the trimmed V and J ends, which lost 2 bases and 5 bases, there was a span of 13 bases. CDR3 sequence (DNA): TGCAGTGCTAGATGGGGGTCCGCTTATCAGCCCCAGCATTTT. Translation gives CSARWGSAYQPQHF.

V usage is TRBV24-1 and J usage is TRBJ2-7; 9 positions agree with TRBD1. The CDR3 sequence is 15 residues long. Looked up from germline, CDR1 is KGHDR and CDR2 is SFDVKD. V was pared by 5 bases and J by 4 bases, with 8 bases of the junction left unmatched. The CDR3 here is CATSAPGQGVYEQYF. The CDR3 DNA reads TGTGCCACCAGTGCTCCGGGACAGGGTGTTTACGAGCAGTACTTC.